These 27 T cell receptor beta chains were all obtained from the same sample, sequenced in a study of cytomegalovirus exposure and HLA in healthy donors. Some clones are missing from TCRdb's copy, which holds only in-frame ones; the method was immunoSEQ multiplex PCR. The table records under 200,000 clones, less than 90% of them present only once. Sequenced material: PBMCs. Every receptor here comes from a woman aged 18 to 35 in good health and CMV-seronegative.

The chain employs TRBV28 and TRBJ2-7; 8 positions agree with TRBD1. This CDR3 comprises 14 residues. CDR1 and CDR2 from the germline V gene are MDHEN and SYDVKM. J gave up 5 bases and V 6 bases, and 9 bases lay outside the gene matches. CDR3 nucleotides: TGTGCCAGCAGAACAGGGGGGAGTAGGAACGAGCAGTACTTC. The encoded protein is CASRTGGSRNEQYF. Complete variable domain (other parts from reference TRBV28 and TRBJ2-7): DVKVTQSSRYLVKRTGEKVFLECVQDMDHENMFWYRQDPGLGLRLIYFSYDVKMKEKGDIPEGYSVSREKKERFSLILESASTNQTSMYLCASRTGGSRNEQYFGPGTRLTVT.

This clone has just one count. The V call is TRBV7-2, the J call TRBJ1-5, with D possibly matching TRBD1 (5 bases). V lost 5 bases and J lost 5, with 10 bases in between. The V gene's germline CDR1 is SGHTA and CDR2 FQGNSA. This CDR3 is built from 13 residues. CDR3 nucleotide sequence: TGTGCCAGCAGCCCAGACAGCTATCAGCCCCAGCATTTT. Translation gives CASSPDSYQPQHF. The variable domain in full, completed from reference TRBV7-2 and TRBJ1-5, reads GAGVSQSPSNKVTEKGKDVELRCDPISGHTALYWYRQSLGQGLEFLIYFQGNSAPDKSGLPSDRFSAERTGGSVSTLTIQRTQQEDSAVYLCASSPDSYQPQHFGDGTRLSIL.

The V call is TRBV2, the J call TRBJ2-5, with 15 bases lining up with TRBD2. Germline V gene data show CDR1 as SNHLY and CDR2 as FYNNEI. After removal of 8 bases from V and 7 bases from J, the junction contained 11 bases not matched to a gene. The CDR3 loop spans 16 amino acids. The CDR3 sequence: CASVWTSGGAGGTQYF. As DNA, the CDR3 is TGTGCCAGCGTGTGGACTAGCGGGGGGGCCGGGGGGACCCAGTACTTC.

The chain joins TRBV28 to TRBJ2-7; 8 bases are a match to TRBD2. Trimming took 6 bases from V and 2 from J; bases not matched to a gene: 9. The CDR3 is 15 residues long. The germline V gene has CDR1 MDHEN and CDR2 SYDVKM. The CDR3 DNA sequence: TGTGCCAGCAGGATCGGGACTAGAGGACCCTACGAGCAGTACTTC. Encoded protein: CASRIGTRGPYEQYF.

The genes are TRBV30 and TRBJ2-1; D call uncertain. Germline CDR1 is GTSNPN and CDR2 is SVGIG (reference sequence). The CDR3 has 14 amino acids. V lost 0 bases and J 8 bases, leaving 14 bases between the germline ends. CDR3 sequence: CAWSVQQSSDEQFF. In nucleotides, the CDR3 is TGTGCCTGGAGTGTACAACAATCAAGCGATGAGCAGTTCTTC.

The genes are TRBV7-9 and TRBJ2-1, with D tentatively TRBD2 (6 bases). Germline V gives CDR1 SEHNR, CDR2 FQNEAQ (reference sequence). V gave up 5 bases and J gave up 0 bases, with 11 bases separating them. This CDR3 is 15 amino acids long. The CDR3 here is CASSPAGSSYNEQFF. The DNA for the CDR3 is TGTGCCAGCAGCCCAGCGGGCAGCTCCTACAATGAGCAGTTCTTC.

This clone was recorded once. The chain recombines TRBV5-1 with TRBJ2-6, with 8 bases aligning to TRBD2. V dropped 4 bases and J dropped 4; count of bases not matched to a gene: 10. CDR3 length: 17 amino acids. Germline lookup yields CDR1 SGHRS and CDR2 YFSETQ. This CDR3 reads CASSHRGGLEGANVLTF. The CDR3 region has the DNA TGCGCCAGCAGCCACCGGGGGGGGCTGGAGGGGGCCAACGTCCTGACTTTC.

The chain recombines TRBV5-6 with TRBJ2-2; no firm D call. The CDR3 has 13 amino acids. V was pared by 0 bases and J by 10 bases, with 10 bases between. Germline V lookup: CDR1 SGHDT, CDR2 YYEEEE. In DNA, the CDR3 is TGTGCCAGCAGCTTGGGGTTAGCTGAGGAGCTGTTTTTT. This gives the protein CASSLGLAEELFF.

This clone was detected once. The CDR3 DNA is TGTGCCAGTAGCCCCCAGGGTCTTAATTACGAGCAGTACTTC. This gives the protein CASSPQGLNYEQYF. The rearrangement joins TRBV19 to TRBJ2-7, with D possibly matching TRBD1 (5 bases). The length of the CDR3 is 14 residues. Trimming removed 6 bases at V and 4 bases at J, with 16 bases between. Per germline, CDR1 LNHDA and CDR2 SQIVND (reference sequence).

This chain links TRBV27 with TRBJ1-1; 11 bases match TRBD1. Trimming removed 3 bases from V and 5 bases from J; junction bases left unmatched: 8. Germline V gives CDR1 MNHEY, CDR2 SMNVEV (reference sequence). This CDR3 spans 16 amino acids. For the CDR3, the DNA is TGTGCCAGCAGTTTGGTGGGACAGGGGGTAAGAACTGAAGCTTTCTTT. Its protein product is CASSLVGQGVRTEAFF.

J is TRBJ2-1 and V is TRBV19; 11 positions match TRBD2. Germline values: CDR1 LNHDA, CDR2 SQIVND (reference sequence). J gave up 4 bases and V 7 bases, and 6 bases lay outside the gene matches. This CDR3 has 15 amino acids. The CDR3 reads CASTLAGGPYNEQFF. Written as DNA, the CDR3 is TGTGCCAGTACTTTAGCGGGAGGGCCTTACAATGAGCAGTTCTTC.

This clone came up once. The chain joins TRBV30 to TRBJ1-1; TRBD1 matches at 7 bases. The CDR3 is made up of 10 amino acids. Germline trimming cut 5 bases from V and 12 bases from J; bases unmatched to any gene: 6. Germline assignment: CDR1 GTSNPN and CDR2 SVGIG (reference sequence). CDR3 nucleotide sequence: TGTGCCTGGTCCGACAGGGTAACTTTCTTT. This gives the protein CAWSDRVTFF.

The gene calls are TRBV18 and TRBJ1-1; D gene unclear. This CDR3 spans 14 amino acids. The germline V and J ends were trimmed by 3 bases and 1 base, with 9 bases remaining between them. CDR1 and CDR2 (germline): KGHSH, LQKENI. This CDR3 is CASSPPTGNTEAFF. The CDR3 DNA sequence: TGTGCCAGCTCACCCCCTACGGGGAACACTGAAGCTTTCTTT.

The table lists this clone with a count of one. The chain is built from TRBV11-3 and TRBJ2-1, with 7 bases lining up with TRBD1. Germline values: CDR1 SGHNT, CDR2 YENEEA. The CDR3 runs to 14 residues. V was pared by 5 bases and J by 6 bases, with 7 bases of the junction left unmatched. The CDR3 sequence is CASSPYRDSNEQFF. Written as DNA, the CDR3 is TGTGCCAGCAGCCCATACCGGGACAGCAATGAGCAGTTCTTC. The variable domain in full, with the rest retrieved from reference TRBV11-3 and TRBJ2-1, is EAGVVQSPRYKIIEKKQPVAFWCNPISGHNTLYWYLQNLGQGPELLIRYENEEAVDDSQLPKDRFSAERLKGVDSTLKIQPAELGDSAVYLCASSPYRDSNEQFFGPGTRLTVL.

V is TRBV27 and J is TRBJ2-3, with TRBD2 identical over 11 bases. The CDR3 is 18 residues long. J lost 2 bases, V lost 3 bases, and 10 bases had no gene match. CDR1 and CDR2 (germline): MNHEY, SMNVEV (reference sequence). The CDR3 sequence is CASSFTVAGGPLTDTQYF. CDR3 nucleotide sequence: TGTGCCAGCAGTTTTACAGTAGCGGGAGGGCCCCTCACAGATACGCAGTATTTT.

The sample holds a few counts of this clone. The CDR3 protein is CASSAQGHTEAFF. CDR3 coding DNA: TGTGCCAGCAGCGCTCAGGGTCACACTGAAGCTTTCTTT. This rearrangement joins TRBV7-3 to TRBJ1-1; tentatively, D is TRBD1 (5 bases). CDR3 length: 13 residues. Germline CDR1 SGHTA, CDR2 FQGTGA. Trimming took off 5 bases at V and 3 bases at J, with 10 bases between the two ends.

J is TRBJ2-7 and V is TRBV30; possibly TRBD2 for D (6 bases). CDR3 length equals 13 residues. Germline V gene data show CDR1 as GTSNPN and CDR2 as SVGIG (reference sequence). Trimming removed 2 bases at V and 6 bases at J, with 14 bases between. CDR3 residues: CAWSPGGRGEQYF. The DNA of the CDR3 is TGTGCCTGGAGTCCCGGGGGAAGGGGCGAGCAGTACTTC.

CDR3 sequence (DNA): TGTGCCAGCAGCCCAGCCCTACAGGGGGCTGGCTACACCTTC. It specifies CASSPALQGAGYTF. The chain combines TRBV7-9 with TRBJ1-2; TRBD1 agrees at 9 bases. Germline loops: CDR1 SEHNR, CDR2 FQNEAQ (reference sequence). V was pared by 5 bases and J by 7 bases, with 8 bases of the junction left unmatched. The CDR3 length is 14 residues.

DNA of the CDR3: TGTGCCAGCAGCACAAAACCACCCGCGGACAGGGACCTAACCTACAATGAGCAGTTCTTC. It specifies CASSTKPPADRDLTYNEQFF. The chain is built from TRBV21-1 and TRBJ2-1; TRBD1, the table's D call, lacks a check against the DNA. TRBV21-1 is a pseudogene locus. This CDR3 comprises 20 residues.

This chain joins TRBV27 and TRBJ1-2, with D tentatively TRBD1 (6 bases). V dropped 0 bases and J dropped 6 bases, with 11 bases sitting between them. Germline loops: CDR1 MNHEY, CDR2 SMNVEV (reference sequence). The length of the CDR3 is 14 residues. The CDR3 spells CASSLSTQGNGYTF. CDR3 sequence (DNA): TGTGCCAGCAGTTTATCGACACAGGGAAATGGCTACACCTTC.

V usage is TRBV18 and J usage is TRBJ1-5; maybe TRBD1 (6 bases). CDR1 KGHSH and CDR2 LQKENI come from the germline V gene. CDR3 length: 17 amino acids. Trimming removed 5 bases at V and 7 bases at J, with 24 bases between. The CDR3 sequence: CASSFEPRGGQPQPQHF. In DNA, the CDR3 is TGTGCCAGCTCATTTGAACCCCGAGGCGGACAGCCCCAGCCCCAGCATTTT. Based on the CDR3 plus reference TRBV18 and TRBJ1-5, the full variable domain is NAGVMQNPRHLVRRRGQEARLRCSPMKGHSHVYWYRQLPEEGLKFMVYLQKENIIDESGMPKERFSAEFPKEGPSILRIQQVVRGDSAAYFCASSFEPRGGQPQPQHFGDGTRLSIL.

V and J are TRBV5-1 and TRBJ2-7; D gene ambiguous. The V end lost 3 bases, the J end lost 5 bases, and 15 bases lay between the germline ends. CDR1 SGHRS and CDR2 YFSETQ come from the germline V gene. The CDR3 loop spans 14 amino acids. The CDR3 DNA is TGCGCCAGCAGCTCCCCTTCCTCAGGAAACGAGCAGTACTTC. Translation: CASSSPSSGNEQYF.

J is TRBJ1-2 and V is TRBV10-2, with 10 bases lining up with TRBD1. After removal of 2 bases from V and 5 bases from J, the junction contained 5 bases not matched to a gene. Germline V gene lookup returns CDR1 WSHSY and CDR2 SAAADI. CDR3 size: 15 residues. The CDR3 is CASSEPRQGAYGYTF. The DNA of the CDR3 is TGCGCCAGCAGTGAGCCTCGACAGGGGGCTTATGGCTACACCTTC.

J is TRBJ2-1 and V is TRBV15; 9 nucleotides line up with TRBD1. Germline V gene data show CDR1 as LNHNV and CDR2 as YYDKDF (reference sequence). The length of the CDR3 is 17 residues. The junction had 7 bases not matched to a gene; V was cut back by 3 bases and J by 1 base. CDR3 in amino acids: CATSSLTGQGSYNEQFF. The CDR3 DNA reads TGTGCCACCAGCAGTCTAACGGGACAGGGTTCCTACAATGAGCAGTTCTTC.

The chain has TRBV6-1 and TRBJ1-2; TRBD1 is a possible D gene (6 bases). CDR1 is MNHNS and CDR2 is SASEGT in the germline V gene. The CDR3 contains 14 residues. The V end lost 8 bases, the J end lost 5 bases, and 18 bases lay between the germline ends. The CDR3 is CASEDSAPLYGYTF. The CDR3, as DNA: TGTGCCAGCGAGGACAGTGCGCCTCTTTATGGCTACACCTTC.

The chain recombines TRBV5-1 with TRBJ2-1; a possible D gene is TRBD2 (7 bases). V lost 2 bases, J lost 8 bases, and 20 bases lay in between. Germline-derived CDR1 and CDR2 are SGHRS and YFSETQ. The CDR3 extends over 16 amino acids. The CDR3 coding sequence is TGCGCCAGCAGCTTCTCCCCCCGCCAAGGGGGGGATGAGCAGTTCTTC. It is translated as CASSFSPRQGGDEQFF.

The V call is TRBV9, the J call TRBJ2-6, with D perhaps matching TRBD2 (6 bases). This CDR3 spans 18 amino acids. CDR1 SGDLS and CDR2 YYNGEE come from the germline V gene. V was pared by 0 bases and J by 0 bases, with 13 bases between. The CDR3 sequence: CASSVEHGGASGANVLTF. For the CDR3, the DNA is TGTGCCAGCAGCGTAGAACACGGGGGAGCCTCTGGGGCCAACGTCCTGACTTTC.